This TCR beta chain was documented in a study of T cells in tumors after PD-1 blockade. Study as a whole: Either cemiplimab 350 mg every 2 weeks or pembrolizumab 200 mg every 3 weeks was given. A subset received ongoing vismodegib 150 mg daily alongside anti-PD-1 therapy. Blood samples averaged roughly 120,000 templates (range about 23,000-260,000) and 36,536 unique clonotypes.

General study findings and limits: Blood contained 35% to 50% of the tumor's TCR clonotypes.

TCRdb's copy holds only in-frame clones and misses some; the assay was immunoSEQ multiplex PCR. This sample has about 25,000 clones; about 84% occur once, and the top ten carry 10% to 15%. The CDR3 contains 15 residues. Germline assignment: CDR1 SEHNR and CDR2 FQNEAQ (reference sequence). Trimming took off 5 bases at V and 0 bases at J, with 13 bases between the two ends. As concerns this clone: The antigen is undetermined.

This TCR was recovered from a human donor with basal cell carcinoma. Material: PBMCs, obtained after anti-PD-1 treatment. The V and J genes are TRBV7-9 and TRBJ1-1, with a tentative D call TRBD1 (6 bases). CDR3 sequence: CASSHRVGMNTEAFF. CDR3 nucleotides: TGTGCCAGCAGCCACAGGGTAGGAATGAACACTGAAGCTTTCTTT. The variable domain in full, completed from reference TRBV7-9 and TRBJ1-1, reads DTGVSQNPRHKITKRGQNVTFRCDPISEHNRLYWYRQTLGQGPEFLTYFQNEAQLEKSRLLSDRFSAERPKGSFSTLEIQRTEQGDSAMYLCASSHRVGMNTEAFFGQGTRLTVV.